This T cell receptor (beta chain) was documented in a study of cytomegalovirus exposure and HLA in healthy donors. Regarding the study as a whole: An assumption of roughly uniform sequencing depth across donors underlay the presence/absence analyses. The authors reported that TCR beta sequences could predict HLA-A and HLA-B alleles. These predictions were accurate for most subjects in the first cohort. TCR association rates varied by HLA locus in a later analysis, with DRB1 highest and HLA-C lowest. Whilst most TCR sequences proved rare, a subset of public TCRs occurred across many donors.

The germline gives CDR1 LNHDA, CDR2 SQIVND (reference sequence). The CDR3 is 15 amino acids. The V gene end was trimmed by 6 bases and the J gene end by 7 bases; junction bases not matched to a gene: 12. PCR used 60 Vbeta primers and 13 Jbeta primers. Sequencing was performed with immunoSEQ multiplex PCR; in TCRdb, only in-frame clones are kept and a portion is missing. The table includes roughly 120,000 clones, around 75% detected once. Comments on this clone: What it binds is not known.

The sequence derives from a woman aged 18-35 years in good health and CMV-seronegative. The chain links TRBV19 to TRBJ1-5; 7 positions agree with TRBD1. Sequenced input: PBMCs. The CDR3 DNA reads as TGTGCCAGTAGGAGCACCGACAGGGTCGGGCAGCCCCAGCATTTT. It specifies CASRSTDRVGQPQHF.